Sequencing of this T cell receptor (beta chain) was carried out in a study of T and B cells in COVID-19 patients. Study details: Critical illness requiring mechanical ventilation or extracorporeal membrane oxygenation affected about 60% of the 20 active-infection patients. Study results and caveats: Active COVID-19 showed highly clonal TRB repertoires; recovery showed diversity and richness above healthy donors. There were 2,331 TCR clusters exclusive to the recovered cohort, approximately 34 with low generation probability.

TRB rearrangements were amplified by multiplex PCR with BIOMED2 TRB-A/B primers. MiXCR, run by TCRdb on the multiplex PCR reads, gives a single entry per CDR3 protein. This table has around 6,200 distinct CDR3 sequences, more than 25% appearing once. This clonotype was observed a handful of times. Antigen: not known. The CDR3 loop spans 14 amino acids. CDR1 SGHTA and CDR2 FQGNSA come from the germline V gene. The trim removed 0 bases at V and 3 bases at J, leaving 2 bases unmatched. TRB was amplified from about 250-500 ng of blood genomic DNA. Sequenced sample: blood. The J gene is TRBJ2-7, the V gene TRBV7-2; TRBD1 aligns across 7 bases. The receptor's source is a human donor with active COVID-19. The CDR3 protein is CASSLAGQSYEQYF. In DNA form, the CDR3 reads TGTGCCAGCAGCTTAGCGGGACAGAGCTACGAGCAGTACTTC.